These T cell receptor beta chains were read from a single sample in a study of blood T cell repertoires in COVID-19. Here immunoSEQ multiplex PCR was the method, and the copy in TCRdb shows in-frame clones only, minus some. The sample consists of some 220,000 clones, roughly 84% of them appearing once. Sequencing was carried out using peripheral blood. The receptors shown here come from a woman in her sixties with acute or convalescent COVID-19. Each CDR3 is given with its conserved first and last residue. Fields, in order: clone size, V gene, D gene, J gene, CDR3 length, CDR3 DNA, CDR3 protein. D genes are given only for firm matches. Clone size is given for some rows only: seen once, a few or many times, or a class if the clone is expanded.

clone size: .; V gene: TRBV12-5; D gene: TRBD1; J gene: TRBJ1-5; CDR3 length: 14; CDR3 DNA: TGTGCTAGTGCCGGGACAGGGGAAAATCAGCCCCAGCATTTT; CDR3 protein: CASAGTGENQPQHF
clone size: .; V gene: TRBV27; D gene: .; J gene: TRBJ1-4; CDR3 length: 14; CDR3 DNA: TGTGCCAGCAGTTTATTTGCAGGGAATGAAAAACTGTTTTTT; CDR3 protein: CASSLFAGNEKLFF
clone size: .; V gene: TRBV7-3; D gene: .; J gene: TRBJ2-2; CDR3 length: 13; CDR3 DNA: TGTGCCAGCAGCGCCGGTAGAACCGGGGAGCTGTTTTTT; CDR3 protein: CASSAGRTGELFF
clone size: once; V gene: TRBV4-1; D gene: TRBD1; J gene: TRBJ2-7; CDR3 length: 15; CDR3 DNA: TGCGCCAGCAGCCAACTACAGGGGGAAACCTACGAGCAGTACTTC; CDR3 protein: CASSQLQGETYEQYF
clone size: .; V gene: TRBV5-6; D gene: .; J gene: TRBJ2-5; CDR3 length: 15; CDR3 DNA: TGTGCCAGCAGCTTGGGTCCAGGGTACCAAGAGACCCAGTACTTC; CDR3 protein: CASSLGPGYQETQYF
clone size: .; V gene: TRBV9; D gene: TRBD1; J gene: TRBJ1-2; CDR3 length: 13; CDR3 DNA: TGTGCCAGCAGCGAGACAGGGGGCTATGGCTACACCTTC; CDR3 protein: CASSETGGYGYTF
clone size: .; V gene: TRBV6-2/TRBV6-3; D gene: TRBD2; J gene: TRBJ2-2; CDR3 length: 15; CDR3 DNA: TGTGCCAGCAGCCCGTGGGAGGGGCTCACCGGGGAGCTGTTTTTT; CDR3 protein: CASSPWEGLTGELFF
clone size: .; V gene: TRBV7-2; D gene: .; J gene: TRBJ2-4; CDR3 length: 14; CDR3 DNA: TGTGCCAGCAGCCCCTCCGCGGGTGGGAACATTCAGTACTTC; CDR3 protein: CASSPSAGGNIQYF
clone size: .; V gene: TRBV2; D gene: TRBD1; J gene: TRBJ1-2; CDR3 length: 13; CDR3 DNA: TGTGCCAGCAGAAAGGGACAGTCTTATGGCTACACCTTC; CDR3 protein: CASRKGQSYGYTF
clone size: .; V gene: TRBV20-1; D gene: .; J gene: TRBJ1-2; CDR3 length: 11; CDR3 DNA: TGCAGTGCGCCGGGGATCTATGGCTACACCTTC; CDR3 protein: CSAPGIYGYTF
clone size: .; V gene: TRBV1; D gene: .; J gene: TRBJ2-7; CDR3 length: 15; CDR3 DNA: TGCACCAGCAGCTACGGGACAGGGCTCCCCTACGAGCAGTACTTC; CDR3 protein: CTSSYGTGLPYEQYF
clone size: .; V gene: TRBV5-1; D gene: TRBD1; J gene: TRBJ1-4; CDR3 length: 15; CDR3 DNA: TGCGCCAGCAGCGAAACAGGGGGCCTTCATGAAAAACTGTTTTTT; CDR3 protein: CASSETGGLHEKLFF
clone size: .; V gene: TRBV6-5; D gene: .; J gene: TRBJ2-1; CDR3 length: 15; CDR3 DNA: TGTGCCCTGGCTAGGCCTTCACCTCTCTACAATGAGCAGTTCTTC; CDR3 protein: CALARPSPLYNEQFF
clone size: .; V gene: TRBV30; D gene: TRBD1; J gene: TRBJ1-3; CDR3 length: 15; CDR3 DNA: TGTGCCTGGAGTGGACCGGGACAGGCTGGAAACACCATATATTTT; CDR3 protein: CAWSGPGQAGNTIYF
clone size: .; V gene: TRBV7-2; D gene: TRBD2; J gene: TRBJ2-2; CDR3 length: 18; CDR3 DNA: TGTGCCAGCAGCAGCCGAGGGACTAGCGGGGGGAACACCGGGGAGCTGTTTTTT; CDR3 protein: CASSSRGTSGGNTGELFF
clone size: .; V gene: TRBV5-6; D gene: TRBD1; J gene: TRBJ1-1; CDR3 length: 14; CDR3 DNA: TGTGCCAGCCAGTCCCGGACAGGATACACTGAAGCTTTCTTT; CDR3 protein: CASQSRTGYTEAFF
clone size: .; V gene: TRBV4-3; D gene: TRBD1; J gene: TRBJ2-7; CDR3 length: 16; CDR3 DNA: TGCGCCAGCAGCCAATTGCTCCAGGGGGCTTATGGGGAGCAGTACTTC; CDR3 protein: CASSQLLQGAYGEQYF
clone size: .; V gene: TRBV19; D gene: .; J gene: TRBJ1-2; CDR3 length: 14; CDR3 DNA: TGTGCCAGTAGTAATCCCGACAGGATCTATGGCTACACCTTC; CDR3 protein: CASSNPDRIYGYTF